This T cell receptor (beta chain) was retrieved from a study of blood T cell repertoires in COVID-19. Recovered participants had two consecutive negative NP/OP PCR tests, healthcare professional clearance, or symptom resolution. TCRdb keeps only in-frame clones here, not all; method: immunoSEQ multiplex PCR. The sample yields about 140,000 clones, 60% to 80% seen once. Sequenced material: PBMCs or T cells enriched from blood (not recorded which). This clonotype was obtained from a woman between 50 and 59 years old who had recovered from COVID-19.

CDR3: CASGTSGSGEQYF. Here the CDR3 DNA reads TGTGCCAGCGGGACTAGCGGATCCGGCGAGCAGTACTTC. V gene TRBV5-5 combines with J gene TRBJ2-7, with 11 positions matching TRBD2. The V gene's germline CDR1 is SGHKS and CDR2 YYEKEE (reference sequence). This CDR3 is built from 13 residues. V was pared by 7 bases and J by 6 bases, with 6 bases of the junction left unmatched.